This note documents a single T cell receptor (beta chain) sequence. Its antigen is currently unknown. The entry originates in a study of beta chain features in type 1 diabetes. Study-level information: The study found patients and healthy donors alike in age, gender and cell yields.

Germline-derived CDR1 and CDR2 are LNHDA and SQIVND (reference sequence). V was clipped by 9 bases and J by 7 bases, with 19 bases between them. CDR3 size: 14 residues. The study, taken as a whole, reports: Across patients, naive, central memory and Treg TCRB repertoires exhibited apparently greater similarity than was observed across healthy donors. Moderately but significantly shorter TCRB CDR3s were found in Type 1 diabetes patients in all four CD4+ subsets. VDJ junctions sequenced from type 1 diabetes patients showed fewer insertions and more deletions. A PCR bias possibly favoring shorter templates would apply equally to patients and controls.

Expressed TCRB transcripts got sequenced, as all isolated RNA was reverse transcribed. The table came from immunoSEQ multiplex PCR; TCRdb's copy has only in-frame clones and leaves some out. The sample lists a few hundred thousand clones; about 14% were seen once. The V call is TRBV19, the J call TRBJ1-5; TRBD1 is a possible D gene (6 bases). This receptor was identified in a woman aged 18-29 years with type 1 diabetes. The sequenced sample consisted of naive CD4+ T cells from blood. CDR3 residues: CASRSGARGQPQHF. The DNA of the CDR3 is TGTGCCAGCAGATCAGGGGCGAGGGGGCAGCCCCAGCATTTT. The variable domain in full, completed from reference TRBV19 and TRBJ1-5, reads DGGITQSPKYLFRKEGQNVTLSCEQNLNHDAMYWYRQDPGQGLRLIYYSQIVNDFQKGDIAEGYSVSREKKESFPLTVTSAQKNPTAFYLCASRSGARGQPQHFGDGTRLSIL.